This T cell receptor beta chain is drawn from a study of T cell changes during pregnancy in multiple sclerosis. The CDR3 extends over 16 amino acids. Germline CDR1 and CDR2: SGHDT and YYEEEE. J was trimmed by 4 bases and V by 7 bases; bases with no gene match: 12. Using immunoSEQ multiplex PCR, the repertoire was profiled, and TCRdb retains in-frame clones only, with some absent. The sample has about 120,000 clones; 85% to 95% are singletons. The sequence was obtained from a female donor with multiple sclerosis, enrolled in a pregnancy study. The specimen was peripheral blood, collected before pregnancy. The gene calls are TRBV5-6 and TRBJ2-2; TRBD1 aligns across 8 bases. The CDR3 reads CASRRTGSGRTGELFF. DNA for the CDR3: TGTGCCAGCCGCAGGACAGGGAGCGGTCGCACCGGGGAGCTGTTTTTT.